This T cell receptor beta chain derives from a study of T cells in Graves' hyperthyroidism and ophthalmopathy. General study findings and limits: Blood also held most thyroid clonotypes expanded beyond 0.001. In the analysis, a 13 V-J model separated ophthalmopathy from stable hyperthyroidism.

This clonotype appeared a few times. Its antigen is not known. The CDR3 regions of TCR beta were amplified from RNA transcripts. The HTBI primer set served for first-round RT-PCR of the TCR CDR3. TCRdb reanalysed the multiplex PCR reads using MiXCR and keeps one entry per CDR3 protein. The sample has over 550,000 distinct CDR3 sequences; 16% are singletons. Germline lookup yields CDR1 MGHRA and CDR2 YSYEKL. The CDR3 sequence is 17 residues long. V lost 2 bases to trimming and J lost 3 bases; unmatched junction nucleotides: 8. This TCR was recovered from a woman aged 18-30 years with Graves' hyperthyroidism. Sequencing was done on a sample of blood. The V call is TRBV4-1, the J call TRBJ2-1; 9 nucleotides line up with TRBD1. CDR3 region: CASSQTGGAGDYNEQFF. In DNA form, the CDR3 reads TGCGCCAGCAGCCAAACAGGGGGCGCTGGGGACTACAATGAGCAGTTCTTC.